This T cell receptor beta chain appears in the sequencing data of a study of response to subunit inactivated influenza vaccine. Study-wide findings and caveats: The authors offered the suggestion that each seasonal influenza vaccination recruits few new T cells.

CDR3 length: 14 residues. V lost 5 bases and J lost 1, with 10 bases in between. Looked up from germline, CDR1 is MNHNS and CDR2 is SASEGT. This clonotype has more than one count but fewer than ten. Its matching antigen is unknown. One entry per CDR3 protein, called by TCRdb with MiXCR from the RT-PCR reads. The data show about 800,000 distinct CDR3 sequences, over 20% seen once. The material sequenced was PBMCs from blood, taken approximately 5 days after vaccination. The clonotype comes from a man aged 45-60 years who received an inactivated influenza vaccine. This chain uses TRBV6-1 with TRBJ2-3; D not resolved. CDR3 DNA: TGTGCCAGCAGTCAGAACTTCGGCACAGATACGCAGTATTTT. Translating it yields CASSQNFGTDTQYF.